This passage covers 31 T cell receptor beta chains from one sample sequenced in a study of cytomegalovirus exposure and HLA in healthy donors (dated by TCRdb to about 2017). Library preparation employed the immunoSEQ multiplex PCR assay. A mixture of 60 forward primers for TCR Vbeta segments and 13 reverse primers for TCR Jbeta segments was used in the multiplex PCR. Sourced from immuneACCESS, this table was stored by TCRdb with only in-frame sequences that have V and J called. A share of the clones is absent; for the studies checked, an unresolved V gene accounts for under half, and the remainder has no known explanation. In this sample the table shows fewer than 95,000 clones, about 60% of which occur a single time. The ten largest clones add up to roughly 6.8% of the sample. Material: PBMCs. These receptors were obtained from a woman in her twenties or thirties in good health and CMV-seronegative.

This rearrangement joins TRBV2 to TRBJ2-1; 7 bases agree with TRBD1. Germline V gene lookup returns CDR1 SNHLY and CDR2 FYNNEI. With 6 bases clipped from V and 14 bases from J, the junction kept 13 bases outside the gene matches. The CDR3 extends over 13 amino acids. CDR3 amino acids: CASRDPQGNSEFF. DNA for the CDR3: TGTGCCAGCAGAGACCCACAGGGGAATAGTGAGTTCTTC.

This sequence joins TRBV27 and TRBJ1-2; no clear D. The germline V and J ends were trimmed by 2 bases and 1 base, with 5 bases remaining between them. The CDR3 spans 13 residues. CDR1 is MNHEY, CDR2 SMNVEV, per germline (reference sequence). The CDR3 reads CASSLNSNYGYTF. As DNA, the CDR3 is TGTGCCAGCAGTTTAAACAGTAACTATGGCTACACCTTC.

The chain is built from TRBV30 and TRBJ2-3; 8 bases are a match to TRBD2. V was clipped by 1 base and J by 6 bases; unmatched bases: 3. CDR3 size: 13 residues. Germline V CDR1 and CDR2: GTSNPN, SVGIG (reference sequence). The CDR3 DNA is TGTGCCTGGAGTGGCGGGAGGTCTGATACGCAGTATTTT. Protein product: CAWSGGRSDTQYF.

This clone has only a few counts. V and J are TRBV4-3 and TRBJ2-1; 11 bases are shared with TRBD2. Germline loops: CDR1 LGHNA, CDR2 YSLEER. V dropped 0 bases and J dropped 2; count of bases not matched to a gene: 6. The length of the CDR3 is 18 residues. The CDR3 sequence is CASSQEGLAGSTYNEQFF. The CDR3 DNA is TGCGCCAGCAGCCAAGAAGGACTAGCGGGTTCCACCTACAATGAGCAGTTCTTC.

The chain employs TRBV18 and TRBJ1-2, with 7 bases aligning to TRBD1. Trimming took 5 bases from V and 1 from J; bases not matched to a gene: 10. In germline, CDR1 is KGHSH, CDR2 LQKENI. The CDR3 has 16 amino acids. In DNA, the CDR3 is TGTGCCAGCTCAACAACGACAGGGCAAAGTAACTATGGCTACACCTTC. Encoded protein: CASSTTTGQSNYGYTF.

V gene TRBV29-1 combines with J gene TRBJ2-1; 11 bases are shared with TRBD2. Germline V gene lookup returns CDR1 SQVTM and CDR2 ANQGSEA. The CDR3 extends over 15 amino acids. V was pared by 8 bases and J by 4 bases, with 10 bases of the junction left unmatched. CDR3 nucleotide sequence: TGCAGCTTCTCCCAGACTAGCGGGGTTTACAATGAGCAGTTCTTC. Residues: CSFSQTSGVYNEQFF.

DNA for the CDR3: TGTGCCAGCAGCCCGGACAGGGGAGTAACAGATACGCAGTATTTT. Translation gives CASSPDRGVTDTQYF. The chain couples TRBV2 to TRBJ2-3; 9 nucleotides agree with TRBD1. The V gene's germline CDR1 is SNHLY and CDR2 FYNNEI. The CDR3 totals 15 residues. After removal of 6 bases from V and 3 bases from J, the junction contained 7 bases not matched to a gene.

This chain joins TRBV5-1 and TRBJ1-2; 7 bases match TRBD1. The CDR3 loop spans 15 amino acids. The trim removed 2 bases at V and 4 bases at J, leaving 8 bases unmatched. Germline V gene sequence: CDR1 SGHRS, CDR2 YFSETQ. The CDR3 nucleotides read TGCGCCAGCAGCTTAGACCGGGACAGACCCTATGGCTACACCTTC. Its translation: CASSLDRDRPYGYTF.

By share of the sample, this clone is large (0.1 to 1%). Other DNA sequences in this sample translate to the same CDR3. The V gene is TRBV4-3, the J gene TRBJ1-4; tentatively, D is TRBD1 (5 bases). The CDR3 is made up of 14 amino acids. Germline V gene sequence: CDR1 LGHNA, CDR2 YSLEER. V was cut by 3 bases and J by 4 bases, with 9 bases left in between. The CDR3 region is CASSQGLGNEKLFF. CDR3 DNA sequence: TGCGCCAGCAGCCAGGGGCTCGGTAATGAAAAACTGTTTTTT.

The gene calls are TRBV10-1 and TRBJ2-7, with 9 bases fitting TRBD2. The germline V gene has CDR1 WNHNN and CDR2 SYGVQD (reference sequence). This CDR3 has 13 residues. V gave up 9 bases and J gave up 5 bases; unmatched junction bases: 8. Here the CDR3 reads CARISGRKDEQYF. The CDR3 nucleotides read TGCGCCAGAATAAGCGGGAGGAAAGACGAGCAGTACTTC.

V is TRBV2 and J is TRBJ2-7; TRBD1 might be the D (6 bases). CDR1 SNHLY and CDR2 FYNNEI come from the germline V gene. Trimming pared 6 bases from V and 0 bases from J, leaving 15 bases between. This CDR3 has 15 amino acids. The CDR3 is CASSKDSSLSYEQYF. CDR3 sequence (DNA): TGTGCCAGCAGCAAGGACAGCAGCCTCTCCTACGAGCAGTACTTC.

A few counts support this clone. The genes are TRBV5-1 and TRBJ1-1, with D perhaps matching TRBD1 (5 bases). V was pared by 0 bases and J by 1 base, with 7 bases between. The CDR3 runs to 14 residues. The germline V gene has CDR1 SGHRS and CDR2 YFSETQ. CDR3 in amino acids: CASSLGTGNTEAFF. Here the CDR3 DNA reads TGCGCCAGCAGCTTGGGAACAGGGAACACTGAAGCTTTCTTT.

The chain uses TRBV6-5 and TRBJ2-7; 8 bases agree with TRBD2. With V trimmed by 2 bases and J by 2 bases, 5 bases remained unmatched. Germline CDR1 is MNHEY and CDR2 is SVGAGI. The length of the CDR3 is 15 residues. CDR3 region: CASSYESGGPYEQYF. The CDR3 region has the DNA TGTGCCAGCAGTTACGAGAGCGGGGGCCCCTACGAGCAGTACTTC.

This clone was counted between two and nine times. The rearrangement uses TRBV6-6 and TRBJ2-1, with 9 positions matching TRBD1. The germline V gene encodes CDR1 MNHNY and CDR2 SVGAGI (reference sequence). Trimming at V came to 6 bases and at J to 6 bases, leaving 6 bases not matched to a gene. This CDR3 is built from 14 residues. The CDR3 spells CASSWDRAGNEQFF. In DNA form, the CDR3 reads TGTGCCAGCAGCTGGGACAGGGCAGGCAATGAGCAGTTCTTC.

The chain carries TRBV30 and TRBJ2-1; TRBD2 matches 13 bases. The CDR3 sequence is 14 residues long. The V gene end was trimmed by 3 bases and the J gene end by 9 bases; junction bases not matched to a gene: 5. Germline CDR1 and CDR2: GTSNPN and SVGIG (reference sequence). CDR3 protein: CAWRGLAGLGEQFF. For the CDR3, the DNA is TGTGCCTGGAGGGGACTAGCGGGATTGGGTGAGCAGTTCTTC.

V and J are TRBV18 and TRBJ2-7, with a weak D call TRBD2 (6 bases). The length of the CDR3 is 14 residues. Germline V lookup: CDR1 KGHSH, CDR2 LQKENI. V lost 5 bases and J 5 bases, leaving 16 bases between the germline ends. Here the CDR3 DNA reads TGTGCCAGCTCAGTTACTGCAGGAGGGAACGAGCAGTACTTC. It specifies CASSVTAGGNEQYF.

In nucleotides, the CDR3 is TGCGCCAGCAGCTTGGCGCAGGGTAAAGGAACTGAAGCTTTCTTT. Residues: CASSLAQGKGTEAFF. The chain combines TRBV5-1 with TRBJ1-1; possibly TRBD1 for D (5 bases). Trimming took 0 bases from V and 5 from J, leaving 14 bases between them. From germline, CDR1 is SGHRS and CDR2 YFSETQ. The CDR3 has 15 residues.

This sequence joins TRBV28 and TRBJ2-7; tentatively, D is TRBD1 (6 bases). The CDR3 length is 12 residues. The V gene's germline CDR1 is MDHEN and CDR2 SYDVKM. Trimming left V 5 bases short and J 4 bases short, with 9 bases between. The CDR3 region has the DNA TGTGCCAGCAGTGTCGACAGGTACGAGCAGTACTTC. Its translation: CASSVDRYEQYF.

V usage is TRBV6-6 and J usage is TRBJ2-5, with 9 bases aligning to TRBD2. Germline lookup yields CDR1 MNHNY and CDR2 SVGAGI (reference sequence). The CDR3 loop spans 13 amino acids. V was clipped by 9 bases and J by 5 bases; unmatched bases: 7. The CDR3 nucleotides read TGTGCCAGACTATTAGCGGGGGAGGAGACCCAGTACTTC. It codes for CARLLAGEETQYF.

This clone was seen a few times. A junction boundary mismatches the germline segment, possibly from a read error. The J gene is TRBJ1-6, the V gene TRBV6-5; no clear D gene. The CDR3 loop spans 11 amino acids. Germline CDR1 MNHEY, CDR2 SVGAGI. The CDR3 DNA is TGCCACTCAGGCTGGGATTCACCCCTCCACTTT. Its protein is CHSGWDSPLHF.

The chain employs TRBV19 and TRBJ2-4; unclear D gene. The germline CDR1 and CDR2 sequences are LNHDA and SQIVND (reference sequence). The CDR3 loop spans 17 amino acids. Trimming removed 4 bases at V and 2 bases at J, with 18 bases between. CDR3 coding DNA: TGTGCCAGTAGTAGGTTAGGCGGCCCTCGGCCCAAAAACATTCAGTACTTC. This sequence encodes CASSRLGGPRPKNIQYF. The full variable domain, its missing parts supplied by reference TRBV19 and TRBJ2-4, is DGGITQSPKYLFRKEGQNVTLSCEQNLNHDAMYWYRQDPGQGLRLIYYSQIVNDFQKGDIAEGYSVSREKKESFPLTVTSAQKNPTAFYLCASSRLGGPRPKNIQYFGAGTRLSVL.

This clone was seen once. The gene calls are TRBV18 and TRBJ2-1, with 9 positions matching TRBD2. CDR3 length: 15 amino acids. V shed 6 bases and J 5 bases; nucleotides not matched to a gene: 8. CDR1 and CDR2 from the germline V gene are KGHSH and LQKENI. CDR3 nucleotide sequence: TGTGCCAGCTCCCCCCAGCGGGGGGACAACAATGAGCAGTTCTTC. Translated, it gives CASSPQRGDNNEQFF.

This chain joins TRBV7-8 and TRBJ2-5, with TRBD2 matching over 10 bases. The germline V gene has CDR1 SGHVS and CDR2 FQNEAQ. This CDR3 region has 15 residues. The V and J ends lost 8 bases and 1 base, in that order; junction bases with no gene match: 7. CDR3: CASRSSGSSQETQYF. The CDR3 DNA sequence: TGTGCCAGCCGCTCTAGCGGGAGCAGCCAAGAGACCCAGTACTTC.

The chain recombines TRBV10-3 with TRBJ2-7, with unresolved D. Deletions cut 2 bases from V and 2 bases from J, with 7 bases between. Germline CDR1 is ENHRY and CDR2 is SYGVKD. This CDR3 spans 13 amino acids. CDR3 DNA: TGTGCCATCAGTGAGAGAGCCCCCTACGAGCAGTACTTC. It translates to CAISERAPYEQYF.

The chain carries TRBV6-5 and TRBJ1-2, with D possibly TRBD1 on 5 matching bases. The CDR3 extends over 14 amino acids. CDR1 and CDR2 from the germline V gene are MNHEY and SVGAGI. The V gene lost 4 bases and the J gene lost 8 bases, with 17 bases spanning the gap. CDR3 bases: TGTGCCAGCAGTTTCAGGCAGGGATGGTACGGCTACACCTTC. Translating gives CASSFRQGWYGYTF.

About this clone: One end of the junction fails to match germline, which may point to a read error. Written as DNA, the CDR3 is TGCGCCAGCAGCATGGACAGCTTCTATGGCTACCCCTTC. Its translation: CASSMDSFYGYPF. The rearrangement links TRBV5-1 to TRBJ1-2; TRBD1 might be the D (6 bases). In germline, CDR1 is SGHRS, CDR2 YFSETQ. The CDR3 has 13 amino acids.

The V gene is TRBV5-6, the J gene TRBJ2-2; 11 nucleotides line up with TRBD2. CDR1 and CDR2 (germline): SGHDT, YYEEEE. The CDR3 has 17 residues. The V segment lost 3 bases and the J segment 2 bases; nucleotides outside the gene matches: 6. CDR3 amino acids: CASSSTSGNLNTGELFF. The CDR3 nucleotides read TGTGCCAGCAGCTCGACTAGCGGGAATCTTAACACCGGGGAGCTGTTTTTT.

This clone has only one observation. The chain uses TRBV29-1 and TRBJ1-2; 7 positions agree with TRBD1. Germline trimming cut 4 bases from V and 6 bases from J; bases unmatched to any gene: 5. CDR1 SQVTM and CDR2 ANQGSEA come from the germline V gene. This CDR3 has 12 amino acids. In DNA, the CDR3 is TGCAGCGTTGGAGGACAGGTGAATGGCTACACCTTC. This gives the protein CSVGGQVNGYTF.

J is TRBJ1-1 and V is TRBV30, with TRBD1 as a possible D gene (6 bases). This CDR3 region has 12 residues. Germline V lookup: CDR1 GTSNPN, CDR2 SVGIG (reference sequence). The DNA of the CDR3 is TGTGCGGGGGGGCTCCTAAAAACTGAAGCTTTCTTT. Its translation: CAGGLLKTEAFF.

The chain uses TRBV5-1 and TRBJ1-2; no clear D gene. Germline-derived CDR1 and CDR2 are SGHRS and YFSETQ. Trimming removed 4 bases from V and 0 bases from J, with 4 bases in between. CDR3 length equals 12 residues. CDR3: CASSLTNYGYTF. The CDR3 DNA is TGCGCCAGCAGCCTTACTAACTATGGCTACACCTTC. Complete variable domain (other parts from reference TRBV5-1 and TRBJ1-2): KAGVTQTPRYLIKTRGQQVTLSCSPISGHRSVSWYQQTPGQGLQFLFEYFSETQRNKGNFPGRFSGRQFSNSRSEMNVSTLELGDSALYLCASSLTNYGYTFGSGTRLTVV.

V is TRBV18 and J is TRBJ2-5, with TRBD1 matching over 8 bases. The J segment lost 11 bases and the V segment lost 0 bases, leaving 8 bases of the junction unmatched. The CDR3 sequence is 14 residues long. CDR1 is KGHSH, CDR2 LQKENI, per germline. This CDR3 reads CASSPPTGAHEQYF. The CDR3 nucleotides read TGTGCCAGCTCACCACCGACAGGGGCACATGAGCAGTACTTC.